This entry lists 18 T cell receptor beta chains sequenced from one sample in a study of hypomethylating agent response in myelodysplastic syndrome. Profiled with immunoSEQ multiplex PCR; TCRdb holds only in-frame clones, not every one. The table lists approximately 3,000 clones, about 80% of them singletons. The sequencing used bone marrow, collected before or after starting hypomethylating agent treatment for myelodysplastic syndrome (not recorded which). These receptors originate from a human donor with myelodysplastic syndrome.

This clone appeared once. The CDR3 DNA follows: TGTGCCAGCAACTCTCGGACAGGCGACACCGGGGAGCTGTTTTTT. Its translation: CASNSRTGDTGELFF. The chain employs TRBV5-4 and TRBJ2-2; 7 positions match TRBD1. Germline V gene lookup returns CDR1 SGHNT and CDR2 YYREEE (reference sequence). The J segment lost 3 bases and the V segment lost 6 bases, leaving 8 bases of the junction unmatched. The CDR3 extends over 15 amino acids.

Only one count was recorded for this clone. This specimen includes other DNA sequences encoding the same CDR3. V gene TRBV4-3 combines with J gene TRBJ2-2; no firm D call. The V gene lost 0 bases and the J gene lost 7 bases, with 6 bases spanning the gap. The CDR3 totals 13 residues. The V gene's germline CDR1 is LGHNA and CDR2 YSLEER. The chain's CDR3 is CASSQDYGGELFF. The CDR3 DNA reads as TGCGCCAGCAGCCAAGATTATGGCGGGGAGCTGTTTTTT.

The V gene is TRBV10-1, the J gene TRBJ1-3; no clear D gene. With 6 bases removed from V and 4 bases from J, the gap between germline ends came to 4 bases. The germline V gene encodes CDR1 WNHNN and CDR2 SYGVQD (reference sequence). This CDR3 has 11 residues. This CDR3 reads CASSQGNTIYF. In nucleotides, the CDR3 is TGCGCCAGCAGCCAAGGAAACACCATATATTTT.

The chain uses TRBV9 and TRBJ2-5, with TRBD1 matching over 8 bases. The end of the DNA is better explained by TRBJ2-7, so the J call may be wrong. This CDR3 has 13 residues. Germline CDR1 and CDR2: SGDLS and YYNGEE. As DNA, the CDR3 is TGTGCCAGCAGCGCGACAGGGGACGGCGAGCAGTACTTC. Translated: CASSATGDGEQYF.

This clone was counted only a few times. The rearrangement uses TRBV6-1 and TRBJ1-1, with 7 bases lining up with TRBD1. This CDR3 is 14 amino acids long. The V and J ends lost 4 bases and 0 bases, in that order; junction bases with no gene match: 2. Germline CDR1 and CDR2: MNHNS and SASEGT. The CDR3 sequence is CASSAQGMNTEAFF. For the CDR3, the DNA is TGTGCCAGCAGTGCACAGGGGATGAACACTGAAGCTTTCTTT.

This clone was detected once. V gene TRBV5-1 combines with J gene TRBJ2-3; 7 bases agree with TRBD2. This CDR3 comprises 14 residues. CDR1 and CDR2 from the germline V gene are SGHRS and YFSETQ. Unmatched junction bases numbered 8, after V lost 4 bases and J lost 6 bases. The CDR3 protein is CASSPRGGHDTQYF. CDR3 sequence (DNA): TGCGCCAGCAGCCCTCGCGGGGGTCACGATACGCAGTATTTT.

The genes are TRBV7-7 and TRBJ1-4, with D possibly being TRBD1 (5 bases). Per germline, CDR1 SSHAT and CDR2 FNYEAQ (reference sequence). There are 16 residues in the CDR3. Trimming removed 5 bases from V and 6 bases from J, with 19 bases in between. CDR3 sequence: CASSRAVRGPDEKLFF. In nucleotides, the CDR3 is TGTGCCAGCAGCCGGGCGGTCCGGGGCCCGGATGAAAAACTGTTTTTT.

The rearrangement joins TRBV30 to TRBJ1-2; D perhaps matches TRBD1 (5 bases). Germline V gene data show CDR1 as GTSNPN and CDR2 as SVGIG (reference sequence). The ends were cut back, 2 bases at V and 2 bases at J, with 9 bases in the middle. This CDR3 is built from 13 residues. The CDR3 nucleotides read TGTGCCTGGAGTTTCAGGGAGAACTATGGCTACACCTTC. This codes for CAWSFRENYGYTF. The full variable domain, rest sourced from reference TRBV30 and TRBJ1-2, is SQTIHQWPATLVQPVGSPLSLECTVEGTSNPNLYWYRQAAGRGLQLLFYSVGIGQISSEVPQNLSASRPQDRQFILSSKKLLLSDSGFYLCAWSFRENYGYTFGSGTRLTVV.

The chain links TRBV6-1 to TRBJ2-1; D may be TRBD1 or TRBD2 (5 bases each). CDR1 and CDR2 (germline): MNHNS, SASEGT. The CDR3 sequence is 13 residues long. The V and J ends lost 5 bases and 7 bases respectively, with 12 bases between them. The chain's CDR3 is CASSFPGRNEQFF. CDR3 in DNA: TGTGCCAGCAGTTTCCCGGGACGGAATGAGCAGTTCTTC.

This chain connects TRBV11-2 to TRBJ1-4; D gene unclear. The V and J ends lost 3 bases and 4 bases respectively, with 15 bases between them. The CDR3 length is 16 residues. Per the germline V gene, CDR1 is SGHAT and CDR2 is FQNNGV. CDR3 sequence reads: CASSFTLTEVNEKLFF. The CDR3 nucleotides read TGTGCCAGCAGCTTCACCCTTACGGAGGTTAATGAAAAACTGTTTTTT. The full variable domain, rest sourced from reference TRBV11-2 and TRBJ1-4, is EAGVAQSPRYKIIEKRQSVAFWCNPISGHATLYWYQQILGQGPKLLIQFQNNGVVDDSQLPKDRFSAERLKGVDSTLKIQPAKLEDSAVYLCASSFTLTEVNEKLFFGSGTQLSVL.

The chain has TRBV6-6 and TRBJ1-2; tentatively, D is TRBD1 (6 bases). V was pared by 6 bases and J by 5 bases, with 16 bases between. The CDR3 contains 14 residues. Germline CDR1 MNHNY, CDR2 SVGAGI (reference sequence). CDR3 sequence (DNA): TGTGCCAGCAGAGCTGGGGGCGCAGAATATGGCTACACCTTC. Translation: CASRAGGAEYGYTF.

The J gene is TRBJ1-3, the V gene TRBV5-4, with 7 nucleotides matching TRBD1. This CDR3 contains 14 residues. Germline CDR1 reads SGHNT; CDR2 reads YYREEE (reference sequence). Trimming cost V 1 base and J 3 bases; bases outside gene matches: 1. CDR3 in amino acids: CASSLQGDGNTIYF. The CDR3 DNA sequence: TGTGCCAGCAGCTTGCAGGGGGATGGAAACACCATATATTTT. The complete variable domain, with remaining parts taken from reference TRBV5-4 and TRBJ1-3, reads ETGVTQSPTHLIKTRGQQVTLRCSSQSGHNTVSWYQQALGQGPQFIFQYYREEENGRGNFPPRFSGLQFPNYSSELNVNALELDDSALYLCASSLQGDGNTIYFGEGSWLTVV.

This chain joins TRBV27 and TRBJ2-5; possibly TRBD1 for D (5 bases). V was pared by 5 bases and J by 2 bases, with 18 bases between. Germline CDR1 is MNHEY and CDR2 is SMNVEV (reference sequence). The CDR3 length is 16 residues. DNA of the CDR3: TGTGCCAGCAGTCTCTACCCGACAGCCCCTCAAGAGACCCAGTACTTC. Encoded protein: CASSLYPTAPQETQYF.

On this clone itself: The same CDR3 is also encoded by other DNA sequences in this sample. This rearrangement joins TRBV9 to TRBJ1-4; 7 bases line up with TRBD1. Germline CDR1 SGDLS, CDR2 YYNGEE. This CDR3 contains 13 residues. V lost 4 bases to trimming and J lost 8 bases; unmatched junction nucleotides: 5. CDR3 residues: CASSRGTEEKLFF. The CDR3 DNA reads TGTGCCAGCAGCCGAGGGACAGAGGAAAAACTGTTTTTT.

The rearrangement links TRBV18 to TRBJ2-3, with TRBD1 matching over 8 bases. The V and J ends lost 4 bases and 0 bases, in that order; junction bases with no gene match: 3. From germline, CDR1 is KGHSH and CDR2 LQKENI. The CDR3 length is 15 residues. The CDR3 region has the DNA TGTGCCAGCTCACGAGGGACAGGAAGCACAGATACGCAGTATTTT. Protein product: CASSRGTGSTDTQYF.

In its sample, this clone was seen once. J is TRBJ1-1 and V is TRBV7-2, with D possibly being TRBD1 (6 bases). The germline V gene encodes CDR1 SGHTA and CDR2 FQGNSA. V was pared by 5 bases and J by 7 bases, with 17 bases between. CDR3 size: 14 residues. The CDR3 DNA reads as TGTGCCAGCAGCCCAGACGGGGGCGTTTTTGAAGCTTTCTTT. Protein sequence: CASSPDGGVFEAFF.

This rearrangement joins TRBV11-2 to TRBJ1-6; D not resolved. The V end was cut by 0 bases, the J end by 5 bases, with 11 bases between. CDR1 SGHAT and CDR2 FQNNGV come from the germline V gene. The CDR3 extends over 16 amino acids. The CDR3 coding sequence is TGTGCCAGCAGCTTAGATTATTGGGGTGATAATTCACCCCTCCACTTT. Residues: CASSLDYWGDNSPLHF.

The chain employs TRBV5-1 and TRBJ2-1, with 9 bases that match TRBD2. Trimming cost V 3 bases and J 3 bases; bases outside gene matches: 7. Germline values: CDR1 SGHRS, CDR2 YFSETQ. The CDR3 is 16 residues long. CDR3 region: CASSSGSSGGYNEQFF. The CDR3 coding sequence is TGCGCCAGCAGCTCCGGTAGTAGCGGGGGCTACAATGAGCAGTTCTTC.